This T cell receptor beta chain is from a study of CD8+ T cells in alopecia areata. Broader study findings: The link between baseline CD8+ expansion and response remains uncertain with one nonresponder.

This clone showed up just once. Its antigen is undetermined. This CDR3 is built from 11 residues. In germline, CDR1 is SQVTM, CDR2 ANQGSEA. V lost 3 bases to trimming and J lost 7 bases, with 6 bases between them. In each case, RNA was isolated and then reverse transcribed into cDNA as the sequencing template. The table came from immunoSEQ multiplex PCR; TCRdb's copy has only in-frame clones and leaves some out. The sample yields 150,000 to 200,000 clones, around three fifths seen once. Treatment meaning: oral pan-JAK inhibitor, 5-10 mg twice daily. This chain joins TRBV29-1 and TRBJ2-2; D gene unclear. The sequencing here drew on CD4+ T cells sorted from blood, taken at week 24, from a patient treated with tofacitinib. The receptor was derived from a human donor with alopecia areata. The CDR3 loop reads CSVDNGGELFF. As DNA, the CDR3 is TGCAGCGTTGATAATGGCGGGGAGCTGTTTTTT.